This T cell receptor (beta chain) was sequenced in a study of T cells after yellow fever vaccination. Study-wide points: Among all clonotypes, a small share was observed in both CD4 and CD8 compartments.

TCRdb reanalysed the 5' RACE reads using MiXCR and keeps one entry per CDR3 protein. The data contain about 120,000 distinct CDR3 sequences, about 6.8% of them singletons. This clonotype came up many times. Its antigen is currently unknown. The sample here was CD4+ T cells sorted from PBMCs, taken around 45 days after the first yellow fever vaccination. The receptor's source is a man in his late teens or twenties who received the YFV17D yellow fever vaccine.

In nucleotides, the CDR3 is TGTGCCAGCAGCAACCGACTAGCGGGGGGTTCAGATACGCAGTATTTT. Its protein is CASSNRLAGGSDTQYF. The chain employs TRBV3-1 and TRBJ2-3, with 13 positions matching TRBD2. CDR3 length: 16 residues. The germline CDR1 and CDR2 sequences are LGHDT and YNNKEL (reference sequence). V dropped 5 bases and J dropped 4; count of bases not matched to a gene: 6.